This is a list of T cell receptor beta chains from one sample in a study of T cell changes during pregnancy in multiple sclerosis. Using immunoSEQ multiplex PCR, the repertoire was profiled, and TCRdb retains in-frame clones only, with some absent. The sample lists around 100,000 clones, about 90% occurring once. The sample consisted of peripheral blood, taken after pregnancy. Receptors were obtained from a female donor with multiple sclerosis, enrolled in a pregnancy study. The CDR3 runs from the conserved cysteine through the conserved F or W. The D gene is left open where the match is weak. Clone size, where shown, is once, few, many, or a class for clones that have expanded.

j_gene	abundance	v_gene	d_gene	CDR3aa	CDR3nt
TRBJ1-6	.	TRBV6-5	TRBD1	CASSYADRGNSPLHF	TGTGCCAGCAGTTACGCGGACAGGGGAAATTCACCCCTCCACTTT
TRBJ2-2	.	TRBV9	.	CASSVVGRANTGELFF	TGTGCCAGCAGCGTAGTCGGCAGGGCGAACACCGGGGAGCTGTTTTTT
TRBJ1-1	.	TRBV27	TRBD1	CASWGQGTEAFF	TGTGCCAGCTGGGGACAGGGAACTGAAGCTTTCTTT
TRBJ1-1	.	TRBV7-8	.	CASSFAGRIMNTEAFF	TGTGCCAGCAGCTTTGCGGGACGGATCATGAACACTGAAGCTTTCTTT
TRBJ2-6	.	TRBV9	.	CASSGSSGANVLTF	TGTGCCAGCAGCGGGAGCTCTGGGGCCAACGTCCTGACTTTC
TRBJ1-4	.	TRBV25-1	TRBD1	CASSRSGTANEKLFF	TGTGCCAGCAGCCGTTCCGGGACAGCGAATGAAAAACTGTTTTTT
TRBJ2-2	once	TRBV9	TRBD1	CASSALSSGGPGELFF	TGTGCCAGCAGCGCTCTGTCATCAGGGGGCCCCGGGGAGCTGTTTTTT
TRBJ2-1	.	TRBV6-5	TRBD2	CASSYLAGGPNREQFF	TGTGCCAGCAGTTACTTGGCGGGAGGGCCCAACAGGGAGCAGTTCTTC
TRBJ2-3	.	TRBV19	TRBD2	CASSESGVTTDTQYF	TGTGCCAGTAGTGAAAGCGGGGTAACTACAGATACGCAGTATTTT
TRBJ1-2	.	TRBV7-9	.	CASSLGVSGVPHSKDGYTF	TGTGCCAGCAGCTTAGGAGTGTCGGGGGTTCCCCACTCTAAGGATGGCTACACCTTC